This paragraph reports one T cell receptor beta chain. Its target is not known. Trimming pared 1 base from V and 4 bases from J, leaving 17 bases between. This CDR3 contains 16 residues. Germline V gene lookup returns CDR1 LNHNV and CDR2 YYDKDF (reference sequence). These data are taken from a study of T cell responses to AZD1222 COVID-19 vaccine. Study-wide results and limits: Clonal diversity was possibly underestimated, and the donors were mostly white British, with more females. CD4 TCRs linked to vaccination spanned spike, dominating at 160-218 and 743-854.

TCRdb's copy holds only in-frame clones and misses some; the assay was immunoSEQ multiplex PCR. The sample includes 150,000 to 200,000 clones, just over 85% of them seen just once. V and J are TRBV15 and TRBJ2-7; D call uncertain. The TCR originated in an adult in good health. The sample in question was peripheral blood, obtained on day 0 of AZD1222 vaccination. For the CDR3, the DNA is TGTGCCACCAGCAGAGCCCTGGGTGAAGGAATATACGAGCAGTACTTC. As protein: CATSRALGEGIYEQYF.